The next 23 T cell receptor beta chains were all read from a single sample in a study of Graves' ophthalmopathy and Graves' hyperthyroidism. Beta-chain TCR CDR3 regions were amplified from RNA transcripts. Investigators did first-round RT-PCR with HTBI primers, then second-round multiplex PCR. Each CDR3 protein gets one entry after TCRdb re-called the multiplex PCR reads with MiXCR. The table records hundreds of thousands of distinct CDR3 sequences, 20% to 25% of them present only once. Sequencing was carried out using peripheral blood. The receptors were gathered from a young woman with stable Graves' hyperthyroidism. Some clones in this sample may be carry-over from other donors' samples.

This clonotype turned up a few times. Here the CDR3 DNA reads TGTGCCAGCAGCCTAGGGACGGGTTCCCTTACCGGGGAGCTGTTTTTT. Amino acids: CASSLGTGSLTGELFF. The gene calls are TRBV11-2 and TRBJ2-2; D is perhaps TRBD1 or TRBD2 (5 bases each). Deletions cut 5 bases from V and 5 bases from J, with 18 bases between. The germline V gene encodes CDR1 SGHAT and CDR2 FQNNGV. The CDR3 has 16 residues.

This clonotype has a count of ten or more. The J gene is TRBJ2-6, the V gene TRBV15, with D possibly matching TRBD2 (6 bases). V was trimmed by 8 bases and J by 1 base, leaving 15 bases between them. The CDR3 is 16 residues long. The germline CDR1 and CDR2 sequences are LNHNV and YYDKDF (reference sequence). The CDR3 sequence: CATAESDYSGANVLTF. DNA of the CDR3: TGTGCCACCGCCGAGTCGGACTATTCTGGGGCCAACGTCCTGACTTTC.

V and J are TRBV11-3 and TRBJ2-5; D ambiguous. Deletions cut 0 bases from V and 5 bases from J, with 7 bases between. Germline V CDR1 and CDR2: SGHNT, YENEEA. The length of the CDR3 is 13 residues. The CDR3 DNA reads as TGTGCCAGCAGCTTAGAAGGGAAGGAGACCCAGTACTTC. It translates to CASSLEGKETQYF.

This clonotype came up once. The V gene is TRBV2, the J gene TRBJ2-7; D is unresolved. Germline V gene data show CDR1 as SNHLY and CDR2 as FYNNEI. V lost 4 bases and J lost 0, with 10 bases in between. This CDR3 comprises 14 residues. CDR3 nucleotides: TGTGCCAGCAGTGTCCAAGTCTACTCCTACGAGCAGTACTTC. Protein sequence: CASSVQVYSYEQYF.

As to this clonotype: A much larger clone lies a single base off, so this may be a read error. V gene TRBV2 combines with J gene TRBJ2-7, with D hard to call. CDR1 and CDR2 (germline): SNHLY, FYNNEI. V gave up 3 bases and J gave up 3 bases, with 6 bases separating them. This CDR3 contains 12 residues. This CDR3 is CASSDGIYEQYF. The DNA for the CDR3 is TGTGCCAGCAGTGATGGTATCTACGAGCAGTACTTC. The entire variable domain, with the rest obtained from reference TRBV2 and TRBJ2-7, is as follows: EPEVTQTPSHQVTQMGQEVILRCVPISNHLYFYWYRQILGQKVEFLVSFYNNEISEKSEIFDDQFSVERPDGSNFTLKIRSTKLEDSAMYFCASSDGIYEQYFGPGTRLTVT.

This chain joins TRBV7-2 and TRBJ2-5, with no clear D. The CDR3 sequence is 15 residues long. Germline CDR1 SGHTA, CDR2 FQGNSA. V shed 3 bases and J shed 4 bases, with 15 bases lying between them. CDR3 protein: CASSFNKGAAETQYF. The DNA for the CDR3 is TGTGCCAGCAGCTTCAATAAGGGTGCAGCAGAGACCCAGTACTTC. Complete variable domain (other parts from reference TRBV7-2 and TRBJ2-5): GAGVSQSPSNKVTEKGKDVELRCDPISGHTALYWYRQSLGQGLEFLIYFQGNSAPDKSGLPSDRFSAERTGGSVSTLTIQRTQQEDSAVYLCASSFNKGAAETQYFGPGTRLLVL.

The table lists this clonotype with many counts. This sequence joins TRBV14 and TRBJ1-2, with 7 bases fitting TRBD1. J lost 2 bases, V lost 4 bases, and 7 bases had no gene match. CDR1 SGHDN and CDR2 FVKESK come from the germline V gene. CDR3 length equals 15 residues. This CDR3 reads CASSLLSTGNYGYTF. As DNA, the CDR3 is TGTGCCAGCAGCCTCTTGTCGACAGGGAACTATGGCTACACCTTC.

The rearrangement uses TRBV4-1 and TRBJ2-5; D gene ambiguous. This CDR3 has 14 amino acids. V was cut by 0 bases and J by 5 bases, with 10 bases left in between. Per germline, CDR1 MGHRA and CDR2 YSYEKL. Here the CDR3 reads CASSQEGRRETQYF. DNA for the CDR3: TGCGCCAGCAGCCAAGAGGGCCGTCGGGAGACCCAGTACTTC.

This clonotype has a count of ten or more. This chain uses TRBV12-3 or TRBV12-4 with TRBJ2-2, with no clear D. The CDR3 contains 13 residues. Trimming took off 6 bases at V and 4 bases at J, with 9 bases between the two ends. This CDR3 is CASRPGLTGELFF. CDR3 coding DNA: TGTGCCAGCAGACCCGGCCTCACCGGGGAGCTGTTTTTT.

This clonotype has ten or more counts. The rearrangement links TRBV12-3 or TRBV12-4 to TRBJ1-1; D is ambiguous. Trimming took 5 bases from V and 5 from J, leaving 15 bases between them. This CDR3 has 14 residues. This CDR3 reads CASSTPRSGTEAFF. The CDR3, as DNA: TGTGCCAGCAGTACCCCCAGAAGTGGTACTGAAGCTTTCTTT.

The sample holds many counts of this clonotype. The chain combines TRBV28 with TRBJ1-2, with a possible D match to TRBD1 (6 bases). The V gene lost 8 bases and the J gene lost 3 bases, with 16 bases spanning the gap. Germline CDR1 MDHEN, CDR2 SYDVKM. The CDR3 runs 14 residues. DNA for the CDR3: TGTGCCAGCTCCCCGTCACAGGGATACTATGGCTACACCTTC. This encodes CASSPSQGYYGYTF.

This clonotype has just a few counts. V is TRBV28 and J is TRBJ2-2, with a possible D match to TRBD2 (5 bases). Germline lookup yields CDR1 MDHEN and CDR2 SYDVKM. The V and J ends lost 7 bases and 5 bases respectively, with 11 bases between them. The CDR3 sequence is 13 residues long. The CDR3 DNA sequence: TGTGCCAGCACCTTCGGGGTGACCGGGGAGCTGTTTTTT. Protein sequence: CASTFGVTGELFF. Supplemented by reference TRBV28 and TRBJ2-2, the full variable domain reads DVKVTQSSRYLVKRTGEKVFLECVQDMDHENMFWYRQDPGLGLRLIYFSYDVKMKEKGDIPEGYSVSREKKERFSLILESASTNQTSMYLCASTFGVTGELFFGEGSRLTVL.

In this sample, this clonotype turned up many times. The chain joins TRBV2 to TRBJ2-7; D is possibly TRBD1 (7 bases). CDR3 length equals 14 residues. V shed 7 bases and J shed 3 bases, with 16 bases lying between them. Germline V gene lookup returns CDR1 SNHLY and CDR2 FYNNEI. CDR3 amino acids: CASNYPGGNYEQYF. The CDR3 bases are TGTGCCAGCAACTACCCAGGGGGGAACTACGAGCAGTACTTC.

This clonotype was observed at least ten times. The J gene is TRBJ1-5, the V gene TRBV6-5; the D is unclear. CDR3 length equals 13 residues. Germline CDR1 reads MNHEY; CDR2 reads SVGAGI. The V end lost 2 bases, the J end lost 1 base, and 3 bases lay between the germline ends. This CDR3 is CASSYLSNQPQHF. The CDR3, as DNA: TGTGCCAGCAGTTACCTCAGCAATCAGCCCCAGCATTTT.

The chain is built from TRBV12-3 or TRBV12-4 and TRBJ1-2; D remains ambiguous. The CDR3 is made up of 13 amino acids. V lost 6 bases, J lost 3 bases, and 11 bases lay in between. The CDR3 nucleotides read TGTGCCAGCAGATCGGACGGAGACTATGGCTACACCTTC. Protein sequence: CASRSDGDYGYTF.

The sample holds a few counts of this clonotype. V usage is TRBV27 and J usage is TRBJ2-5; D is unresolved. The germline V gene encodes CDR1 MNHEY and CDR2 SMNVEV (reference sequence). The CDR3 runs to 15 residues. V lost 6 bases to trimming and J lost 2 bases, with 16 bases between them. The CDR3 protein is CASSDTLTAQETQYF. The CDR3 DNA sequence: TGTGCCAGCAGCGATACGCTGACGGCTCAAGAGACCCAGTACTTC.

This clonotype was counted at least ten times. The V call is TRBV7-8, the J call TRBJ1-1, with D tentatively TRBD1 (6 bases). Germline V gene data show CDR1 as SGHVS and CDR2 as FQNEAQ. V lost 3 bases and J 2 bases, leaving 13 bases between the germline ends. The CDR3 spans 15 residues. CDR3 loop: CASSFYRATNTEAFF. The CDR3 nucleotides read TGTGCCAGCAGCTTCTACAGGGCCACAAACACTGAAGCTTTCTTT.

This clonotype was recorded at least ten times. V and J are TRBV12-3 or TRBV12-4 and TRBJ1-1; D is perhaps TRBD1 (5 bases). V was cut by 7 bases and J by 3 bases, with 18 bases left in between. There are 15 residues in the CDR3. The chain's CDR3 is CASTFLLRGDTEAFF. The CDR3 DNA sequence: TGTGCCAGCACTTTTTTACTCCGAGGGGACACTGAAGCTTTCTTT.

This clonotype was observed many times. CDR3 sequence (DNA): TGCAGTGTCCCGACTAGCGGTTTCGAGCAGTACTTC. Protein sequence: CSVPTSGFEQYF. The chain couples TRBV20-1 to TRBJ2-7; 9 bases are shared with TRBD2. The CDR3 extends over 12 amino acids. The junction had 7 bases not matched to a gene; V was cut back by 7 bases and J by 6 bases. Germline V gene lookup returns CDR1 DFQATT and CDR2 SNEGSKA (reference sequence).

This clonotype has ten or more counts. The J gene is TRBJ2-5, the V gene TRBV2, with D maybe TRBD2 (6 bases). The CDR3 sequence is 13 residues long. Trimming left V 6 bases short and J 5 bases short, with 13 bases between. Germline assignment: CDR1 SNHLY and CDR2 FYNNEI. As DNA, the CDR3 is TGTGCCAGCAGCACCACTAGCACCGAGACCCAGTACTTC. Translated, it gives CASSTTSTETQYF.

The chain has TRBV28 and TRBJ1-1, with TRBD1 identical over 8 bases. The CDR3 length is 15 residues. The trim removed 7 bases at V and 3 bases at J, leaving 10 bases unmatched. The germline gives CDR1 MDHEN, CDR2 SYDVKM. The DNA of the CDR3 is TGTGCCAGCAATCCAGGACAGGGTGGGCACACTGAAGCTTTCTTT. It specifies CASNPGQGGHTEAFF.

This chain uses TRBV20-1 with TRBJ2-5; D ambiguous. Germline V lookup: CDR1 DFQATT, CDR2 SNEGSKA (reference sequence). The length of the CDR3 is 14 residues. The V end was cut by 2 bases, the J end by 4 bases, with 14 bases between. CDR3 in DNA: TGCAGTGCTAGATTCGTGGGTATGGTAGAGACCCAGTACTTC. This codes for CSARFVGMVETQYF.

The rearrangement joins TRBV25-1 to TRBJ1-1; 8 positions match TRBD1. In germline, CDR1 is MGHDK, CDR2 SYGVNS. The trim removed 6 bases at V and 3 bases at J, leaving 12 bases unmatched. This CDR3 is 16 amino acids long. The CDR3 region is CASRTGGWGADTEAFF. The CDR3 nucleotides read TGTGCCAGCAGAACAGGGGGGTGGGGGGCGGACACTGAAGCTTTCTTT.